These T cell receptor beta chains were read from a single sample in a study of blood T cell repertoires in COVID-19. The protocol was immunoSEQ multiplex PCR, while the TCRdb copy is restricted to in-frame clones and leaves out a portion. The data hold about 210,000 clones, with roughly 82% observed a single time. Sequences were obtained from peripheral blood. Every receptor here comes from a woman aged 40 to 50 with acute or convalescent COVID-19. CDR3s include the opening cysteine and the closing phenylalanine or tryptophan. D genes are given only for firm matches. Only some rows state a clone size, as once, few, many or a class for expanded clones.

clone_size d_call j_call v_call cdr3_aa cdr3_nt
NA TRBD1 TRBJ2-5 TRBV9 CASSVSDRGYETQYF TGTGCCAGCAGCGTAAGCGACAGGGGATATGAGACCCAGTACTTC
NA NA TRBJ1-5 TRBV19 CASSNGQNSNQPQHF TGTGCCAGTAGCAACGGACAGAATAGCAATCAGCCCCAGCATTTT
NA TRBD2 TRBJ2-5 TRBV9 CASSVEVLAGGETQYF TGTGCCAGCAGCGTAGAGGTGCTAGCGGGAGGAGAGACCCAGTACTTC
NA TRBD2 TRBJ2-3 TRBV5-1 CASSLRLAGAADTQYF TGCGCCAGCAGCTTGCGGCTAGCGGGAGCCGCAGATACGCAGTATTTT
once NA TRBJ1-4 TRBV6-5 CASSVGDSNEKLFF TGTGCCAGCAGCGTAGGAGACAGTAATGAAAAACTGTTTTTT
NA NA TRBJ2-5 TRBV20-1 CSASLQIGTQYF TGCAGTGCTAGTCTCCAGATTGGGACCCAGTACTTC
NA TRBD2 TRBJ2-2 TRBV7-9 CASSSGLGTGELFF TGTGCCAGCAGTTCGGGACTAGGCACCGGGGAGCTGTTTTTT
NA TRBD2 TRBJ2-5 TRBV19 CASSIGLAGRETQYF TGTGCCAGTAGTATAGGACTAGCGGGGAGGGAGACCCAGTACTTC
once NA TRBJ1-1 TRBV5-1 CASSRETVMNTEAFF TGCGCCAGCAGCCGGGAGACGGTGATGAACACTGAAGCTTTCTTT
few NA TRBJ1-2 TRBV7-9 CASSLASGNYGYTF TGTGCCAGCAGCTTAGCATCGGGAAACTATGGCTACACCTTC
NA NA TRBJ1-1 TRBV28 CASSSDIYGAVGTEAFF TGTGCCAGCAGTTCAGACATCTATGGGGCCGTGGGCACTGAAGCTTTCTTT
NA NA TRBJ1-2 TRBV20-1 CSASFRAGYTF TGCAGTGCTAGTTTCAGGGCCGGCTACACCTTC
NA NA TRBJ1-1 TRBV7-8 CASSLVGIEAFF TGTGCCAGCAGCTTAGTCGGGATTGAAGCTTTCTTT
NA NA TRBJ1-1 TRBV10-3 CAITGTTNTEAFF TGTGCCATAACCGGGACAACGAACACTGAAGCTTTCTTT
few TRBD1 TRBJ1-1 TRBV27 CASSFRGAGTEAFF TGTGCCAGCAGTTTCAGGGGGGCGGGCACTGAAGCTTTCTTT
NA NA TRBJ2-3 TRBV7-2 CASSRGYSGTDTQYF TGTGCCAGCAGCCGGGGGTATTCCGGCACAGATACGCAGTATTTT
few TRBD1 TRBJ2-2 TRBV5-1 CASSLYASPPRGRTGELFF TGCGCCAGCAGCTTGTATGCCTCCCCCCCCAGGGGGCGAACCGGGGAGCTGTTTTTT
NA NA TRBJ2-1 TRBV3-1/TRBV3-2 CASSQSLASSYNEQFF TGTGCCAGCAGCCAAAGTCTAGCCAGCTCCTACAATGAGCAGTTCTTC
NA TRBD2 TRBJ2-1 TRBV3-1/TRBV3-2 CASSPLAGVDNEQFF TGTGCCAGCAGCCCCCTAGCGGGAGTCGACAATGAGCAGTTCTTC
NA NA TRBJ1-5 TRBV6-2/TRBV6-3 CASRPPGGLAQPQHF TGTGCCAGCAGACCTCCGGGGGGGTTGGCTCAGCCCCAGCATTTT
NA TRBD1 TRBJ1-2 TRBV6-5 CASKGTGVVYGYTF TGTGCCAGCAAAGGGACAGGGGTTGTCTATGGCTACACCTTC
many NA TRBJ1-1 TRBV7-9 CASSLARESVTEAFF TGTGCCAGCAGCTTAGCGCGAGAATCTGTGACTGAAGCTTTCTTT
NA NA TRBJ2-2 TRBV7-6 CASSLGSANTGELFF TGTGCCAGCAGCTTGGGTAGCGCGAACACCGGGGAGCTGTTTTTT
NA TRBD1 TRBJ2-7 TRBV7-2 CASSSRQGSYEQYF TGTGCCAGCAGCTCGAGACAGGGCTCCTACGAGCAGTACTTC
NA TRBD1 TRBJ2-7 TRBV7-6 CASSRSHRGSNEQYF TGTGCCAGCAGCCGTAGTCACAGGGGGTCGAACGAGCAGTACTTC
NA NA TRBJ2-3 TRBV27 CASSLMGRAANTQYF TGTGCCAGCAGTTTAATGGGGCGTGCGGCGAATACGCAGTATTTT
NA TRBD2 TRBJ2-1 TRBV24-1 CATSPLAGSRVNEQFF TGTGCCACCAGTCCGCTAGCGGGAAGTAGGGTGAATGAGCAGTTCTTC
NA TRBD2 TRBJ2-1 TRBV10-3 CAIRSLAGESYNEQFF TGTGCCATCAGGTCGTTAGCGGGAGAATCCTACAATGAGCAGTTCTTC
many NA TRBJ2-5 TRBV19 CASSVRSETQYF TGTGCCAGTAGTGTCCGGTCGGAGACCCAGTACTTC
NA TRBD2 TRBJ2-3 TRBV15 CATSHGMAGDGDTQYF TGTGCCACCAGCCACGGGATGGCGGGAGATGGCGATACGCAGTATTTT
NA NA TRBJ2-2 TRBV10-2 CASSYLSLTGELFF TGCGCCAGCAGTTACCTATCACTCACCGGGGAGCTGTTTTTT
once TRBD2 TRBJ2-1 TRBV4-1 CASSPRAGGRGNNEQFF TGCGCCAGCAGCCCCCGAGCGGGCGGGAGGGGGAACAATGAGCAGTTCTTC
NA TRBD2 TRBJ2-7 TRBV7-2 CASSLTSGSLYEQYF TGTGCCAGCAGCTTGACTAGCGGGAGTCTCTACGAGCAGTACTTC
NA TRBD1 TRBJ2-7 TRBV6-5 CASSKTGNEQYF TGTGCCAGCAGCAAGACAGGGAACGAGCAGTACTTC
NA TRBD1 TRBJ1-1 TRBV19 CASTNRGRNTEAFF TGTGCCAGTACCAACAGGGGGAGGAACACTGAAGCTTTCTTT
NA NA TRBJ2-5 TRBV29-1 CSVEGSSTQYF TGCAGCGTTGAGGGCAGTTCGACCCAGTACTTC
NA TRBD1 TRBJ1-2 TRBV7-2 CASSAQQGNYGYTF TGTGCCAGCAGCGCCCAACAGGGGAACTATGGCTACACCTTC
NA TRBD2 TRBJ2-1 TRBV24-1 CATSARRGLAGAHYDEQFF TGTGCCACCAGTGCCCGACGGGGACTAGCGGGAGCCCATTACGATGAGCAGTTCTTC
once NA TRBJ2-7 TRBV11-3 CASSLGGSSYEQYF TGTGCCAGCAGCTTAGGTGGCAGCTCCTACGAGCAGTACTTC
NA TRBD1 TRBJ1-6 TRBV30 CAWSALTGGNSPLHF TGTGCCTGGAGTGCCTTGACAGGGGGTAATTCACCCCTCCACTTT
NA TRBD2 TRBJ2-3 TRBV19 CASSMTSGSYTDTQYF TGTGCCAGTAGTATGACTAGCGGGAGTTATACAGATACGCAGTATTTT
NA NA TRBJ2-7 TRBV6-5 CASRSLADTYEQYF TGTGCCAGCAGGTCGCTAGCAGATACCTACGAGCAGTACTTC
few NA TRBJ1-1 TRBV6-1 CASSEALEVPNTEAFF TGTGCCAGCAGTGAAGCGCTTGAGGTTCCGAACACTGAAGCTTTCTTT
few NA TRBJ2-1 TRBV6-5 CASSSQFEQFF TGTGCCAGCTCTTCACAGTTTGAGCAGTTCTTC
NA NA TRBJ2-7 TRBV15 CATSRTGTSYEQYF TGTGCCACCAGCAGAACAGGGACCTCCTACGAGCAGTACTTC